This T cell receptor (beta chain) came from a study of a mutant IDH1 vaccine in newly diagnosed glioma. Specified time point: baseline, week 1 (first vaccination visit). Treatment indicated: pre-vaccination baseline after standard-of-care therapy. Clones were sequenced by immunoSEQ multiplex PCR, and TCRdb holds only the in-frame ones, with some missing. The sample includes about 63,000 clones, around 82% seen only once; the top ten take 4.6%. This clone was detected only once. Germline loops: CDR1 SGHDT, CDR2 YYEEEE. The CDR3 has 11 residues. Trimming at V came to 4 bases and at J to 7 bases, leaving 1 base not matched to a gene.

The sequence was collected from a woman in her late teens or twenties with glioma. Some clones in this sample may be carry-over from other donors' samples. The material was peripheral blood mononuclear cells (PBMCs), obtained from a glioma patient treated with radiotherapy, temozolomide or both. V is TRBV5-6 and J is TRBJ1-1, with TRBD1 matching 7 bases. CDR3 sequence reads: CASSRTGEAFF. The CDR3 DNA sequence: TGTGCCAGCAGCCGGACAGGTGAAGCTTTCTTT.